One sample yielded the 28 T cell receptor beta chains listed below, sequenced in a study of post-analysis software for immune sequencing data (dated by TCRdb to the mid-2010s). The library came from PCR. Sequencing was carried out with an Illumina HiSeq 2500. To reduce PCR and sequencing biases, unique molecular identifiers were built into the TCR beta cDNA libraries. The public reads were reanalyzed by TCRdb: fastp trimming at Q25, MiXCR alignment, in-frame beta chains only. Rows with a matching CDR3 protein are joined into one entry that keeps the most common DNA and genes. The table for this sample lists about 200,000 distinct CDR3 sequences; 29% of them were counted only once. The top ten clonotypes cover nearly 3.5% of the sample. What the work shows at the level of the full study, not this receptor alone: About 5 TRBV segments, including TRBV5-6, TRBV5-1 and TRBV20-1, were significantly more frequent in patients than controls.

For these TCRs, the target antigens are not known. Sequenced input: blood. Receptors originate from a girl aged 2 to 17 with multiple sclerosis.

To note about this clonotype: An end of the junction does not agree with germline; a read error may underlie this. The gene calls are TRBV19 and TRBJ1-1; a weak D match, TRBD1 (6 bases). The CDR3 totals 18 residues. Germline V CDR1 and CDR2: LNHDA, SQIVND (reference sequence). The chain's CDR3 is CASSTGGAGKLKRGEAFF. The DNA for the CDR3 is TGCGCCAGTAGTACCGGGGGGGCAGGGAAATTGAAACGCGGTGAAGCTTTCTTT.

The chain carries TRBV5-1 and TRBJ2-7; D might be TRBD2 (6 bases). This CDR3 has 15 amino acids. Trimming cost V 0 bases and J 0 bases, with 10 bases left between them. Germline lookup yields CDR1 SGHRS and CDR2 YFSETQ. The CDR3 protein is CASSLAGGSSYEQYF. The CDR3 DNA follows: TGCGCCAGCAGCTTGGCCGGGGGTAGCTCCTACGAGCAGTACTTC.

This chain connects TRBV5-1 to TRBJ2-1; possibly TRBD1 for D (6 bases). The CDR3 length is 15 residues. The V gene's germline CDR1 is SGHRS and CDR2 YFSETQ. Trimming shortened V by 4 bases and J by 1 base, and 12 bases separated the two germline ends. The CDR3 loop is CASSLGTRSYNEQFF. The DNA of the CDR3 is TGCGCCAGCAGCCTCGGGACAAGGTCCTACAATGAGCAGTTCTTC.

This rearrangement joins TRBV5-1 to TRBJ2-3; D not certain. Germline V gives CDR1 SGHRS, CDR2 YFSETQ. This CDR3 comprises 16 residues. Trimming removed 1 base from V and 0 bases from J, with 12 bases in between. In nucleotides, the CDR3 is TGCGCCAGCAGCTTGAGCTCCACCCTTAGCACAGATACGCAGTATTTT. Its translation is CASSLSSTLSTDTQYF.

There are a few counts of this clonotype. A much larger clone lies one base from this, so it may be a read error. This chain links TRBV29-1 with TRBJ2-7; 8 nucleotides align to TRBD1. Looked up from germline, CDR1 is SQVTM and CDR2 is ANQGSEA. V shed 6 bases and J 4 bases; nucleotides not matched to a gene: 8. The CDR3 extends over 13 amino acids. In nucleotides, the CDR3 is TGCAGCGTAAGGAGACAGGGGTTTTACGAGCAGTACTTC. This translates into CSVRRQGFYEQYF.

Concerning this clonotype: A much larger clone is a single base away; this may be a read error. The chain recombines TRBV28 with TRBJ2-7; the match to TRBD2 covers 14 bases. The V segment lost 5 bases and the J segment 7 bases; nucleotides outside the gene matches: 7. This CDR3 spans 15 amino acids. In germline, CDR1 is MDHEN, CDR2 SYDVKM. The CDR3 coding sequence is TGTGCCAGCAGTGGGACTAGCGGGAGAGGCAATGAGCAGTACTTC. Protein sequence: CASSGTSGRGNEQYF.

This clonotype was recorded a few times. CDR3 DNA: TGCAGTGCATCACAGGGTTTAGAGTACACTGAAGCTTTCTTT. Amino acid sequence: CSASQGLEYTEAFF. The chain joins TRBV20-1 to TRBJ1-1; TRBD1 is a possible D gene (6 bases). The length of the CDR3 is 14 residues. The germline V and J ends were trimmed by 6 bases and 3 bases, with 17 bases remaining between them. Germline CDR1 and CDR2: DFQATT and SNEGSKA (reference sequence).

This clonotype came up many times. At one end, the junction sequence differs from germline, possibly due to a read error. The chain employs TRBV29-1 and TRBJ2-1, with D maybe TRBD2 (6 bases). This CDR3 spans 14 amino acids. Germline V CDR1 and CDR2: SQVTM, ANQGSEA. CDR3 sequence: CSAEGRERYNGQFF. CDR3 DNA sequence: TGCAGCGCCGAGGGCCGGGAGAGATACAATGGGCAGTTCTTC.

The table lists this clonotype with a few counts. This rearrangement joins TRBV5-1 to TRBJ2-7, with 8 bases identical to TRBD1. Germline lookup yields CDR1 SGHRS and CDR2 YFSETQ. This CDR3 has 14 amino acids. V trimming: 1 base; J trimming: 7 bases; junction bases outside the gene matches: 7. CDR3 in amino acids: CASSLPGGLYEQYF. The CDR3 DNA follows: TGCGCCAGCAGCTTGCCAGGGGGCCTCTATGAGCAGTACTTC.

This clonotype came up many times. V gene TRBV7-9 combines with J gene TRBJ2-5; D uncertain. CDR1 and CDR2 (germline): SEHNR, FQNEAQ (reference sequence). Trimming pared 4 bases from V and 3 bases from J, leaving 18 bases between. The CDR3 has 16 amino acids. CDR3 DNA sequence: TGTGCCAGCAGCTGGCAGAGTTCCGCGAAAAAAGAGACCCAGTACTTC. Translating gives CASSWQSSAKKETQYF. The full variable domain, in which reference TRBV7-9 and TRBJ2-5 provide the parts outside the CDR3, is DTGVSQNPRHKITKRGQNVTFRCDPISEHNRLYWYRQTLGQGPEFLTYFQNEAQLEKSRLLSDRFSAERPKGSFSTLEIQRTEQGDSAMYLCASSWQSSAKKETQYFGPGTRLLVL.

This clonotype appeared a few times. The CDR3 sequence is CASSPGTGNNQETQYF. CDR3 sequence (DNA): TGCGCCAGCAGCCCGGGGACAGGGAACAACCAAGAGACCCAGTACTTC. The chain combines TRBV5-1 with TRBJ2-5, with 9 positions matching TRBD1. The CDR3 is 16 amino acids. Per the germline V gene, CDR1 is SGHRS and CDR2 is YFSETQ. After removal of 4 bases from V and 0 bases from J, the junction contained 7 bases not matched to a gene.

With respect to this clonotype: Being one base from a much bigger clone, this may be a read error. This chain links TRBV6-1 with TRBJ1-2; the match to TRBD1 covers 11 bases. Per the germline V gene, CDR1 is MNHNS and CDR2 is SASEGT. There are 14 residues in the CDR3. Trimming at V came to 2 bases and at J to 8 bases, leaving 4 bases not matched to a gene. CDR3 nucleotide sequence: TGTGCCAGCAGTGAATCCGGGACAGGGGGAGGCTACACCTTC. This translates into CASSESGTGGGYTF.

Ten or more counts support this clonotype. V and J are TRBV15 and TRBJ2-7; 7 bases match TRBD1. The CDR3 length is 15 residues. Germline assignment: CDR1 LNHNV and CDR2 YYDKDF (reference sequence). Losses at the gene ends were 5 bases for V and 5 bases for J; bases not matched to a gene: 12. CDR3 amino acids: CATSLQRTGLDEQYF. DNA of the CDR3: TGTGCCACCAGCCTACAGAGGACAGGCCTGGACGAGCAGTACTTC.

Many counts were recorded for this clonotype. The gene calls are TRBV7-2 and TRBJ2-3; TRBD2 is a possible D gene (6 bases). The CDR3 extends over 14 amino acids. Germline lookup yields CDR1 SGHTA and CDR2 FQGNSA. V was shortened by 2 bases and J by 4 bases, with 10 bases between the two germline ends. CDR3 bases: TGTGCCAGCAGCTTAATGCGGGGTTCAGATACGCAGTATTTT. It is translated as CASSLMRGSDTQYF.

The chain employs TRBV6-1 and TRBJ1-4, with 10 bases that match TRBD1. The CDR3 is made up of 15 amino acids. Trimming removed 7 bases from V and 7 bases from J; junction bases left unmatched: 9. The germline gives CDR1 MNHNS, CDR2 SASEGT. The CDR3 nucleotides are TGTGCCAGCATCATTTCCGGGACAGGGGCTGAAAAACTGTTTTTT. This codes for CASIISGTGAEKLFF.

The V and J genes are TRBV18 and TRBJ1-1; tentative D call: TRBD1 (6 bases). This CDR3 region has 13 residues. Germline loops: CDR1 KGHSH, CDR2 LQKENI. Trimming took 4 bases from V and 6 from J, leaving 12 bases between them. CDR3 protein: CASSQTEGAEAFF. CDR3 coding DNA: TGTGCCAGCTCACAGACGGAGGGGGCTGAAGCTTTCTTT. Full variable domain (missing parts from reference TRBV18 and TRBJ1-1): NAGVMQNPRHLVRRRGQEARLRCSPMKGHSHVYWYRQLPEEGLKFMVYLQKENIIDESGMPKERFSAEFPKEGPSILRIQQVVRGDSAAYFCASSQTEGAEAFFGQGTRLTVV.

A few counts support this clonotype. This chain links TRBV20-1 with TRBJ1-6; 9 nucleotides line up with TRBD1. V dropped 6 bases and J dropped 10; count of bases not matched to a gene: 10. The CDR3 consists of 14 residues. CDR1 and CDR2 (germline): DFQATT, SNEGSKA (reference sequence). The DNA for the CDR3 is TGCAGTGCGCTTACCGGGACAGGGAACTCACCCCTCCACTTT. As protein: CSALTGTGNSPLHF.

This clonotype was counted only a few times. V is TRBV5-1 and J is TRBJ1-4; D remains unclear. Germline V CDR1 and CDR2: SGHRS, YFSETQ. Trimming removed 1 base at V and 3 bases at J, with 10 bases between. The length of the CDR3 is 15 residues. CDR3 sequence (DNA): TGCGCCAGCAGCTTGATCGGCCCCCCTAATGAAAAACTGTTTTTT. Its protein is CASSLIGPPNEKLFF.

This clonotype was observed many times. The V call is TRBV18, the J call TRBJ2-7; D perhaps matches TRBD2 (6 bases). Germline V lookup: CDR1 KGHSH, CDR2 LQKENI. Deletions cut 3 bases from V and 3 bases from J, with 12 bases between. This CDR3 region has 14 residues. The CDR3 sequence is CASSPGGNGYEQYF. CDR3 coding DNA: TGTGCCAGCTCACCTGGGGGGAACGGCTACGAGCAGTACTTC.

Regarding this clonotype: This may arise from a read error, as a much more abundant clone is one base away. J is TRBJ2-1 and V is TRBV5-1; D might be TRBD1 or TRBD2, each matching 5 bases. Germline values: CDR1 SGHRS, CDR2 YFSETQ. Between the trimmed V and J ends, which lost 10 bases and 6 bases, there was a span of 23 bases. The CDR3 length is 15 residues. The CDR3 region is CAGFGTSEGSNEQFF. CDR3 sequence (DNA): TGCGCCGGCTTCGGGACGAGTGAGGGGTCCAATGAGCAGTTCTTC. Complete variable domain (other parts from reference TRBV5-1 and TRBJ2-1): KAGVTQTPRYLIKTRGQQVTLSCSPISGHRSVSWYQQTPGQGLQFLFEYFSETQRNKGNFPGRFSGRQFSNSRSEMNVSTLELGDSALYLCAGFGTSEGSNEQFFGPGTRLTVL.

This clonotype has at least ten counts. CDR3 nucleotide sequence: TGCGCCAGCAGTGAGTCGGAACAGGGGGACTACGAGCAGTACTTC. Residues: CASSESEQGDYEQYF. The chain combines TRBV10-1 with TRBJ2-7, with 8 nucleotides matching TRBD1. Per the germline V gene, CDR1 is WNHNN and CDR2 is SYGVQD (reference sequence). J was trimmed by 3 bases and V by 0 bases; bases with no gene match: 4. The CDR3 is 15 residues long.

This clonotype was seen a single time. A read error may be the cause here, since a much bigger clone is one base away. The CDR3 DNA follows: TGTGCCAGCAGCTGGACAGGGGGCGCCTACAATGAGCAGTACTTC. Translating gives CASSWTGGAYNEQYF. The chain joins TRBV3-1 to TRBJ2-1, with TRBD1 matching 11 bases. The last part of the DNA fits TRBJ2-7 better; the J call may be wrong. Germline CDR1 LGHDT, CDR2 YNNKEL (reference sequence). This CDR3 is 15 amino acids long.

This clonotype was seen repeatedly, ten times or more. The chain employs TRBV5-1 and TRBJ2-7; 8 nucleotides agree with TRBD1. Trimming took 4 bases from V and 5 from J; bases not matched to a gene: 17. This CDR3 has 17 residues. Looked up from germline, CDR1 is SGHRS and CDR2 is YFSETQ. This CDR3 is CASSASTGGTLGHEQYF. The CDR3 DNA reads TGCGCCAGCAGCGCCAGTACAGGGGGAACACTTGGCCACGAGCAGTACTTC.

This clonotype was counted many times. The chain joins TRBV28 to TRBJ2-1; the match to TRBD2 covers 11 bases. This CDR3 region has 14 residues. The V gene's germline CDR1 is MDHEN and CDR2 SYDVKM. V lost 8 bases, J lost 7 bases, and 7 bases stayed unmatched. CDR3 amino acids: CASGTSGRLNEQFF. CDR3 sequence (DNA): TGTGCCAGCGGAACTAGCGGGAGATTGAATGAGCAGTTCTTC. Complete variable domain (other parts from reference TRBV28 and TRBJ2-1): DVKVTQSSRYLVKRTGEKVFLECVQDMDHENMFWYRQDPGLGLRLIYFSYDVKMKEKGDIPEGYSVSREKKERFSLILESASTNQTSMYLCASGTSGRLNEQFFGPGTRLTVL.

This clonotype has just one count. The genes are TRBV5-5 and TRBJ2-5, with TRBD1 as a possible D gene (5 bases). The J call may be mistaken, given a closer DNA end match to TRBJ2-7. Germline loops: CDR1 SGHKS, CDR2 YYEKEE (reference sequence). The CDR3 runs 16 residues. The DNA of the CDR3 is TGTGCCAGCAGCTTGGAAGGGGCCCTGCCTGCTTACGAGCAGTACTTC. This encodes CASSLEGALPAYEQYF.

This clonotype was seen many times. CDR3 DNA sequence: TGTGCCAGCAGCGGGACAGGGAGTGGTCAGCCCCAGCATTTT. This encodes CASSGTGSGQPQHF. This chain joins TRBV6-5 and TRBJ1-5, with 9 bases aligning to TRBD1. Germline V gene sequence: CDR1 MNHEY, CDR2 SVGAGI. Trimming at V came to 6 bases and at J to 6 bases, leaving 6 bases not matched to a gene. The CDR3 runs to 14 residues.

With regard to this clonotype: Given a much more abundant clone one base away, this may be a read error. This chain links TRBV20-1 with TRBJ2-5; D is unresolved. V was trimmed by 6 bases and J by 11 bases, leaving 22 bases between them. This CDR3 has 13 amino acids. From germline, CDR1 is DFQATT and CDR2 SNEGSKA (reference sequence). The CDR3 here is CSASDESSDEQYF. The CDR3 region has the DNA TGCAGTGCCTCGGACGAATCCTCGGATGAGCAGTACTTC.

This clonotype has at least ten counts. The chain carries TRBV6-6 and TRBJ1-2; TRBD1 aligns across 7 bases. CDR1 is MNHNY, CDR2 SVGAGI, per germline (reference sequence). This CDR3 contains 12 residues. CDR3 in DNA: TGTGCAGGTTCACAGGGGTACTATGGCTACACCTTC. Residues: CAGSQGYYGYTF.